Listed below are T cell receptor beta chains from one sample, sequenced in a study of blood T cells in healthy people across ages. Via MiXCR, TCRdb re-called the 5' RACE reads, giving one row per CDR3 protein. The sample includes some 1.6 million distinct CDR3 sequences, about 31% of them seen just once. Sequences were obtained from blood. Receptor source: a woman aged 25-40 years in good health. CDR3s include the opening cysteine and the closing phenylalanine or tryptophan. The D gene is left open where the match is weak. Clone size, where shown, is once, few, many, or a class for clones that have expanded.

TRBV7-9	TRBD1	TRBJ1-1	-	TGTGCCAGCAGCTTTACAGGGGGCGATAACAGATATGAAGCTTTCTTT	CASSFTGGDNRYEAFF
TRBV12-3/TRBV12-4	TRBD2	TRBJ2-4	-	TGTGCCAGCAGAAACTCTAGCGGGGGGAAGGACGGGCAGTACTTC	CASRNSSGGKDGQYF
TRBV7-2	-	TRBJ1-2	many	TGTGCCAGCAGCTTTTACGGGGGATATGGCTACACCTTC	CASSFYGGYGYTF
TRBV7-8	TRBD1	TRBJ2-7	few	TGTGCCAGCACCCAAACGGGACAGGGAGTGGTCGAGCAGTACTTC	CASTQTGQGVVEQYF
TRBV3-1	TRBD1	TRBJ1-2	-	TGTGCCAGCAGCCAAGAGACAGGGCGAGGCTATGGCTACACCTTC	CASSQETGRGYGYTF
TRBV7-2	-	TRBJ2-5	-	TGTGCCGGCAGCATCGGGTCGGAGACCCAGTACTTC	CAGSIGSETQYF
TRBV20-1	-	TRBJ2-1	few	TGCAGTGCTCCCCGGAGGGCTGATGAGCAGTTCTTC	CSAPRRADEQFF
TRBV6-2/TRBV6-3	TRBD1	TRBJ2-3	few	TGTGCCAGCAGTACTCCGGGACAGCTCACAGATACGCAGTATTTT	CASSTPGQLTDTQYF
TRBV4-1	TRBD1	TRBJ2-7	-	TGCGCCAGCAGCCAGGGGCTAGGTGACAGGGCTTCGGAGATCCAGTACTTC	CASSQGLGDRASEIQYF
TRBV4-1	-	TRBJ2-5	-	TGCGCCAGCAGCCAAGTTAGGGCAGGGCCACAAGAGACCCAGTACTTC	CASSQVRAGPQETQYF
TRBV10-3	-	TRBJ1-4	-	TGTGCCATCAGTGAAATAGGGGCACTGGACGCCACTGAAAAACTGTTTTTT	CAISEIGALDATEKLFF
TRBV20-1	-	TRBJ2-5	-	TGCAGTGCTTCAGGGGTCCTCCAAGAGACCCAGTACTTC	CSASGVLQETQYF
TRBV4-1	-	TRBJ1-2	few	TGCGCCAGCAGGTGGGAAGATGGCTACACCTTC	CASRWEDGYTF
TRBV28	TRBD1	TRBJ2-1	-	TGTGCCACAGGGGGAACCTACAATGAGCAGTTCTTC	CATGGTYNEQFF
TRBV7-2	-	TRBJ1-6	-	TGTGTCAGCAGCTTATCAGGGACGGGTTATAATTCACCCCTCCACTTT	CVSSLSGTGYNSPLHF
TRBV5-6	-	TRBJ2-7	few	TGTGCCAGCAGCTTGGGATCAGGACCCATCTACGAGCAGTACTTC	CASSLGSGPIYEQYF
TRBV20-1	TRBD2	TRBJ2-7	-	TGCAGCGCTCCTCATCGACTAGCGGGGTCCCACGAGCAGTACTTC	CSAPHRLAGSHEQYF
TRBV3-1	-	TRBJ2-3	-	TGTGCCAGCAGCCCAAAGCTGGAAAGGGCAGATACGCAGTATTTT	CASSPKLERADTQYF
TRBV2	-	TRBJ2-3	-	TGTGCCAGCAGAGGGGGGCCGGATACGCAGTATTTT	CASRGGPDTQYF
TRBV2	-	TRBJ1-5	-	TGTGCCAGCAGTGAAGGGACAAATAAAGTCCAGCCCCAGCATTTT	CASSEGTNKVQPQHF
TRBV20-1	-	TRBJ2-6	-	TGCAGTGCTCGTACACCCCTCTTCTCTGGGGCCAACGTCCGGACTTTC	CSARTPLFSGANVRTF
TRBV6-4	-	TRBJ2-3	-	TGTGCCAGCAGTGCAGGGGATCATAATACGCAGTATTTT	CASSAGDHNTQYF
TRBV4-1	-	TRBJ2-7	-	TGCGCCAGCAGCCAAAAGGAACCACTCGGCGGGGCCACCTCCTACGAGCAGTACTTC	CASSQKEPLGGATSYEQYF
TRBV19	-	TRBJ2-7	-	TGTGCCAGTAGTATGCGGGACCGCCAATCCTACGAGCAGTACTTC	CASSMRDRQSYEQYF
TRBV11-2	-	TRBJ1-2	-	TGTGCCAGCAGCCTCGCCCTTGAGGCGGGATCCTCCTCTGGCTACACCTTC	CASSLALEAGSSSGYTF
TRBV5-1	-	TRBJ1-2	-	TGCGCCAGCACCGCTGGTTCTCCCCGCGGCTATGGCTACACCTTC	CASTAGSPRGYGYTF
TRBV11-2	TRBD2	TRBJ2-3	few	TGTGCCAGCAGCCGATCTAGCGGGGGGCCTGGAGATACGCAGTATTTT	CASSRSSGGPGDTQYF
TRBV12-3/TRBV12-4	-	TRBJ2-5	many	TGTGCCAGCAGGGGGCGGGAGACCCAGTACTTC	CASRGRETQYF
TRBV25-1	TRBD2	TRBJ2-7	-	TGTGCCAGCAGTGTAACTAGCGGGAGGTATTACAATGAGCAGTACTTC	CASSVTSGRYYNEQYF
TRBV29-1	-	TRBJ1-1	-	TGCAGCGTTGAAGGGGTTGGAGGTGGGGGGGCTTTCTTT	CSVEGVGGGGAFF
TRBV6-2/TRBV6-3	TRBD1	TRBJ2-3	many	TGTGCCAGCAGTTACGGGACAGGGAGCACAGATACGCAGTATTTT	CASSYGTGSTDTQYF
TRBV15	TRBD2	TRBJ2-3	few	TGTGCCACCAGCAGGGAGACGGCGGGAGTAGATACGCAGTATTTT	CATSRETAGVDTQYF
TRBV12-3/TRBV12-4	-	TRBJ2-7	-	TGTGCCAGCAGCAAAAACACGCCCTGCGAGCAGTACTTC	CASSKNTPCEQYF
TRBV24-1	-	TRBJ2-3	few	TGTGCCACCAGTGAAACATCCTTTAGCACAGATACGCAGTATTTT	CATSETSFSTDTQYF
TRBV20-1	-	TRBJ2-1	few	TGCAGTGCTAGATCGCTGGTAGAGCAGTTCTTC	CSARSLVEQFF
TRBV7-9	-	TRBJ2-5	-	TGTGCCAGCAGCCGTCGCGGAGACTCCTCTCGGGAGCAGTACTTC	CASSRRGDSSREQYF
TRBV20-1	-	TRBJ2-3	once	TGCAGTGCCCCGGGACACCCCACAGATACGCAGTATTTT	CSAPGHPTDTQYF
TRBV9	TRBD2	TRBJ2-3	-	TGTGCCAGCAGCGTAGGGGCTAGCGGGAGAACAGATACGCAGTATTTT	CASSVGASGRTDTQYF
TRBV4-2	TRBD1	TRBJ2-5	few	TGTGCCAGCAGCCCCCTAGGACGGGGCAGGGGGCAAGAGACCCAGTACTTC	CASSPLGRGRGQETQYF
TRBV6-1	TRBD2	TRBJ2-5	once	TGTGCCAGCAGAAGGACTAGGAGATTCGAGACCCAGTACTTC	CASRRTRRFETQYF
TRBV9	-	TRBJ2-3	-	TGTGCCAGCAGCCCGGTTTTTGGAGCCTATAGCACAGATACGCGGTATTTT	CASSPVFGAYSTDTRYF
TRBV28	-	TRBJ2-5	-	TGTGCCAGTACTTTTCAGGGCCAAAAGACCCAGTACTTC	CASTFQGQKTQYF
TRBV27	TRBD1	TRBJ2-2	-	TGTGCCAGCAGTCCCCCAGGGGGCGGTCGAACCGGGGAGCTGTTTTTT	CASSPPGGGRTGELFF
TRBV27	TRBD1	TRBJ2-7	-	TGTGCCAGCAGTTTAAGCCGGGACAGGGAATACTACGAGCAGTACTTC	CASSLSRDREYYEQYF
TRBV9	-	TRBJ2-3	-	TGTGCCAGCAGCGTATGGGGTGATTCAGATACGCAGTATTTT	CASSVWGDSDTQYF
TRBV20-1	TRBD1	TRBJ2-7	-	TGCAGTGCTAGAGATGGGGACAGGGGCTCTTCCTACGAGCAGTACTTC	CSARDGDRGSSYEQYF
TRBV24-1	TRBD1	TRBJ1-2	-	TGTGCCACCAGCCTAACAGGGGACTATGGCTACACCTTC	CATSLTGDYGYTF
TRBV28	-	TRBJ2-7	-	TGTGCCAGCAGTTTTGGGGGGATAAGCAACGAGCAGTACTTC	CASSFGGISNEQYF
TRBV7-3	TRBD2	TRBJ2-1	-	TGTGCCAGCAGCCTCAAACGACTAGCGGGAGGGCGCGATGAGCAGTTCTTC	CASSLKRLAGGRDEQFF
TRBV5-6	-	TRBJ1-2	-	TGTGCCAGCAGCTTTGTGAGGGCCTCAGCTAACTATGGCTGCACCTTC	CASSFVRASANYGCTF
TRBV29-1	-	TRBJ1-2	-	TGCAGCGTTGAAGAACAGAACTATGGCTACACCTTC	CSVEEQNYGYTF
TRBV27	-	TRBJ1-1	few	TGTGCCAGCAGTTTATCGGGACGGGCGAACACTGAAGCTTTCTTT	CASSLSGRANTEAFF
TRBV3-1	-	TRBJ2-7	-	TGTGCCAGCAGCCAAGATCGAGGGAGCCACATTACCTACGAGCAGTACTTC	CASSQDRGSHITYEQYF